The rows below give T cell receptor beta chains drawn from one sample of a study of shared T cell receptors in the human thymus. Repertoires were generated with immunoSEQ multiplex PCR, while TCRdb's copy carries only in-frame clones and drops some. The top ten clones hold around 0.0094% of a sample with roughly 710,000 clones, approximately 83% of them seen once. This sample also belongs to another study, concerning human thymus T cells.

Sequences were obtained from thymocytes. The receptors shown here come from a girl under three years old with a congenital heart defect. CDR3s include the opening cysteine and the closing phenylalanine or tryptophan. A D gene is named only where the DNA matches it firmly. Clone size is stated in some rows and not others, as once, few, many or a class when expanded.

TGTGCCAGCAGCCATGACAGGGCCCCCGGGGAGCTGTTTTTT	CASSHDRAPGELFF	TRBV6-5	TRBJ2-2	TRBD1	NA
TGTGCCACCAGCAGAGATGTTCAGGATAGCAATCAGCCCCAGCATTTT	CATSRDVQDSNQPQHF	TRBV15	TRBJ1-5	NA	NA
TGTGCCAGCAGTCCCGGCATGACAAAAAATGAGCAGTTCTTC	CASSPGMTKNEQFF	TRBV25-1	TRBJ2-1	NA	NA
TGTGCCAGCAGCCAATTCGGGCGGTTGGGTAGCGAACCCCAGCATTTT	CASSQFGRLGSEPQHF	TRBV16	TRBJ1-5	NA	NA
TGTGCCATTCGAACCGGACGGGGCTACGAGCAGTACTTC	CAIRTGRGYEQYF	TRBV28	TRBJ2-7	NA	NA
TGCGCCAGCAGCGAGGGACTAGCGGGGGGAACCTACAATGAGCAGTTCTTC	CASSEGLAGGTYNEQFF	TRBV5-1	TRBJ2-1	TRBD2	NA
TGTGCCAGCAGCTTAGTTCAACAGGGGACTAACTATGGCTACACCTTC	CASSLVQQGTNYGYTF	TRBV11-2	TRBJ1-2	TRBD1	NA
TGCGCCAGCAGCTTGGTCGGGGGGAGCTACACCTTC	CASSLVGGSYTF	TRBV5-1	TRBJ1-2	NA	once
TGTGCCAGCCTCCGCGGCAGGGATTTCTATGGCTACACCTTC	CASLRGRDFYGYTF	TRBV14	TRBJ1-2	NA	NA
TGTGCCAGCAGCTTAGATCCCCGGGACTACAATGAGCAGTTCTTC	CASSLDPRDYNEQFF	TRBV11-2	TRBJ2-1	NA	NA
TGTGCCAGCAGCCACCTCCGGGGACAGGGTTCTGGAAACACCATATATTTT	CASSHLRGQGSGNTIYF	TRBV28	TRBJ1-3	TRBD1	NA
TGCGCCAGCAGCTTGCTGGGGCCTTCCTATGGCTACACCTTC	CASSLLGPSYGYTF	TRBV5-1	TRBJ1-2	NA	NA
TGTGCCACTAGAGGGACAGCTATCATGAACACTGAAGCTTTCTTT	CATRGTAIMNTEAFF	TRBV19	TRBJ1-1	TRBD1	once
TGCGCCAGCAGCCAGGACACCACAGGGGGCAGCTACACCTTC	CASSQDTTGGSYTF	TRBV4-1	TRBJ1-2	TRBD1	NA
TGTGCCAGCAGCGTAGACCCCCGCTCGGGAGATACGCAGTATTTT	CASSVDPRSGDTQYF	TRBV9	TRBJ2-3	NA	NA
TGTGCCAGCAGTGAAACGGAGGGCACTGAAGCTTTCTTT	CASSETEGTEAFF	TRBV25-1	TRBJ1-1	NA	NA
TGTGCCAGCAGCCCAGCCGGTGAACAGGGGCGAGAGACCCAGTACTTC	CASSPAGEQGRETQYF	TRBV7-2	TRBJ2-5	TRBD1	NA
TGTGCCAGCACCCGGACAGGGGCCGGGACTAATGAAAAACTGTTTTTT	CASTRTGAGTNEKLFF	TRBV5-6	TRBJ1-4	TRBD1	NA
TGTGCCAGCAGGCGTGACAGGGGTTCCTACGAGCAGTACTTC	CASRRDRGSYEQYF	TRBV6-6	TRBJ2-7	TRBD1	NA
TGTGCCAGCAGTTTATTGTTTCGGTGCAGGGGGGAACACGAGCAGTACTTC	CASSLLFRCRGEHEQYF	TRBV28	TRBJ2-7	NA	NA
TGTGCCAGCAGTGAAGCTCCAGGGGACGAGCAGTACTTC	CASSEAPGDEQYF	TRBV6-1	TRBJ2-7	NA	NA
TGTGCCAGCAGCTTTGGAGGGCCGAACACTGAAGCTTTCTTT	CASSFGGPNTEAFF	TRBV7-3	TRBJ1-1	NA	NA
TGCGCCAGCAGCTTTAGGACACTGAACACTGAAGCTTTCTTT	CASSFRTLNTEAFF	TRBV5-1	TRBJ1-1	NA	once
TGTGCCAGCAGACCTAACAGGGCCTGGGAGGGCTACACCTTC	CASRPNRAWEGYTF	TRBV6-5	TRBJ1-2	NA	NA
TGCGCCAGCAGCTTTTGGAACAGGGACCCCACTGAAGCTTTCTTT	CASSFWNRDPTEAFF	TRBV5-1	TRBJ1-1	NA	NA
TGTGCCAGCAGCTTCCCGGGACAGGGCAGCGAGCAGTACTTC	CASSFPGQGSEQYF	TRBV11-2	TRBJ2-7	TRBD1	few
TGTGCCAGCAGTTTCTCACCGCGCCCCTCATTTTATGAGCAGTTCTTC	CASSFSPRPSFYEQFF	TRBV27	TRBJ2-1	NA	NA
TGTGCCAGCAGTGCCCATGGGACAGAGAATGAAAAACTGTTTTTT	CASSAHGTENEKLFF	TRBV25-1	TRBJ1-4	TRBD1	NA
TGTGCCAGACAACTTTCGGGACTAGCGGGGAGGACCCAGTACTTC	CARQLSGLAGRTQYF	TRBV2	TRBJ2-5	TRBD2	once
TGCGCCAGCAGCCAAGATACGCAGGGGGCCATATTTGTGCGCACTGAAGCTTTCTTT	CASSQDTQGAIFVRTEAFF	TRBV4-1	TRBJ1-1	TRBD1	NA
TGTGCCAGCAGTTTAGGCCAACCCGTTAACTATGGCTACACCTTC	CASSLGQPVNYGYTF	TRBV27	TRBJ1-2	NA	NA
TGTGCCAGCAGCTGGCGGAGCTCTGGAAACACCATATATTTT	CASSWRSSGNTIYF	TRBV7-9	TRBJ1-3	NA	NA